This entry concerns a single T cell receptor (beta chain). Its specific antigen is unknown. The sample holds no much larger clone one base away, and base qualities are not on file. The CDR3 regions of human TCRbeta chains were analyzed by immunosequencing. As for the authors' bioinformatics: TCRs in the repertoires were matched against a reference library of SARS-CoV-2-specific TCRs that had been generated with the MIRA antigen-specificity platform. Breadth meant the fraction of unique TCRs that were SARS-CoV-2-associated, whereas depth meant the fraction of total T cells that were SARS-CoV-2-associated. Using the MIRA data, every spike-specific TCR was mapped to the spike region that the TCR reacted to and assigned to either a CD4 or a CD8 class. Log10-transformed breadth and depth values were compared by one-way ANOVA with Sidak's multiple comparisons tests. The table was pulled from immuneACCESS by TCRdb, which kept in-frame rearrangements only. Such tables lose some clones; where checked, under half of the loss comes from unresolved V genes, and the rest has no known cause. V, J and clone size are taken as reported in that table, and D and trimming were inferred from the DNA itself. Within this sample are 80,000 to 100,000 clones, with more than 90% of them counted one time only. 12% of the sample rests with the top ten.

This entry comes from a study of T cell responses to AZD1222 COVID-19 vaccine (dated by TCRdb to about 2021). Regarding the study in general: Because spike-specific TCR depth and breadth did not differ between the two schedules, AZD1222 recipients who got a second dose at roughly 4 weeks were pooled with those who got a second dose at roughly 12 weeks. A total of about 230 trial participants underwent TCR sequencing, of whom about 210 received two doses of AZD1222 and about 25 received two doses of the MenACWY control vaccine. Trial participants were enrolled by age into subgroups of 18-55, 56-69 and 70-plus years, and around 150, 29 and 61 TCR-sequenced participants, respectively, were included in these subgroups.

The time point label on this specimen signifies: baseline before first vaccination. Vaccinee samples were obtained from the UK trials COV001 and COV002, which included a single-blind randomized controlled phase 2/3 trial of AZD1222 (ChAdOx1 nCoV-19) in healthy adults. Trial participant PBMC samples were collected at day 0 and day 28 after the second dose for TCRbeta chain sequencing. CDR1 and CDR2 (MDHEN, SYDVKM) derive from the germline V gene. Relative to germline, V is 5 bases shorter and J is 4 bases shorter, with 25 bases between their ends. Measured from the cysteine to the phenylalanine, the CDR3 is 18 residues long. Only the CDR3 part of the read is kept: 54 bases, read in frame from the first base. The paper's findings and limits, for the study overall: Participants were mostly white British and included more females than males, and it was suggested by the authors that clonal diversity may have been underestimated. Because no day 14 peak-response samples were available, the repertoires could be characterized only after the peak T cell response. Reportedly, close to half of the unique spike-specific TCRs recognized epitopes lying outside the regions that are mutated in the B.1.351 and B.1.1.7 variants. Conclusions about previously exposed vaccinees were limited because only six AZD1222 recipients were SARS-CoV-2 seropositive at baseline. The 56-69-year group was small, and its depth increase did not reach significance, likely because of low power. The vaccine-associated CD4 TCRs covered the entire spike protein, and the dominant responses fell in regions 160-218 and 743-854. A significant rise in spike-specific TCR breadth and depth was observed after two AZD1222 doses relative to day 0 and relative to MenACWY recipients.

This receptor chain uses TRBV28 and TRBJ2-3; the best D guess is TRBD2, with 5 bases matching. The sequencing used peripheral blood, collected on day 0 of AZD1222 vaccination. The TCR was taken from an adult in good health. Read as DNA, the sequence is TGTGCCAGCAGTCCCCCCTCTCCACTAGTAGGTGGAGCAGATACGCAGTATTTT. This codes for CASSPPSPLVGGADTQYF.